This T cell receptor beta chain appears in the sequencing data of a study of blood T cell repertoires in COVID-19. Per the study methods: Amplifying reference gene primers gave estimates of nucleated cell counts. Profiled with immunoSEQ multiplex PCR; TCRdb holds only in-frame clones, not every one. For V, J and clone size, that table is used; D and trimming come from the DNA. The sample has just over 150,000 clones, 85% to 95% seen once; the top ten hold 3.5% to 5%. CDR1 is ENHRY, CDR2 SYGVKD, per germline. The V and J ends lost 6 bases and 9 bases respectively, with 18 bases between them. The CDR3 is 14 residues long.

Material: peripheral blood. This TCR was recovered from a woman between 45 and 65 years old with acute or convalescent COVID-19. V gene TRBV10-3 combines with J gene TRBJ2-1; D might be TRBD2 (6 bases). CDR3 residues: CAIRGPSATAEQFF. In DNA, the CDR3 is TGTGCCATCAGGGGCCCTAGCGCCACGGCTGAGCAGTTCTTC.